This T cell receptor (beta chain) appears in the sequencing data of a study of OX40 agonist ivuxolimab in advanced cancers. The ends lost 2 bases at V and 8 bases at J; junction bases unmatched: 4. This CDR3 region has 14 residues. The germline gives CDR1 MDHEN, CDR2 SYDVKM. Using immunoSEQ multiplex PCR, the repertoire was profiled, and TCRdb retains in-frame clones only, with some absent. This sample has fewer than 100,000 clones, with approximately 93% found just once. Concerning this clone itself: The antigen is unknown.

Points from the study as a whole: At 0.1 to 3.0 mg/kg, clonal expansion of CD4+ and CD8+ blood T cells had occurred by week 6.

The TCR comes from an adult with an advanced solid tumor such as melanoma, head and neck, liver or kidney cancer. The chain couples TRBV28 to TRBJ1-4, with 8 bases that match TRBD1. Sequences were derived from CD4+ or CD8+ T cells sorted from blood, sampled in a trial of the OX40 agonist ivuxolimab. CDR3 nucleotides: TGTGCCAGCAGTTTAGCCAGGGGGCGGGAAAAACTGTTTTTT. Translated, it gives CASSLARGREKLFF.